The rows below give T cell receptor beta chains drawn from one sample of a study. TCRdb processed the RT-PCR reads anew with MiXCR; each CDR3 protein has one entry. Among almost 700,000 distinct CDR3 sequences, about 14% were seen once, and the ten largest hold 3% to 4.5%. Sample: memory CD4+ T cells from blood. Every receptor here comes from a female donor in good health, serving as a healthy control. The CDR3 runs from the conserved cysteine through the conserved F or W.

J | V | CDR3
TRBJ2-3 | TRBV28 | CASRSSGTTDTQYF
TRBJ2-5 | TRBV6-5 | CASSYSGLAGGQETQYF
TRBJ1-2 | TRBV24-1 | CATSDPDRDVGGYTF
TRBJ2-5 | TRBV27 | CASSLSRLAQETQYF
TRBJ2-7 | TRBV7-2 | CASSLAGTGVYEQYF
TRBJ1-1 | TRBV7-9 | CASSLAAGRETEAFF
TRBJ1-6 | TRBV7-9 | CASSSTGEGSPLHF
TRBJ1-1 | TRBV20-1 | CSATTWTGRTEAFF
TRBJ1-2 | TRBV20-1 | CSAPEGINYGYTF
TRBJ1-1 | TRBV7-2 | CASSSGSAANTEAFF
TRBJ2-1 | TRBV27 | CASSFRNLDANEQFF
TRBJ2-1 | TRBV4-3 | CASSQDLVGLVEQFF
TRBJ1-2 | TRBV6-2/TRBV6-3 | CASRPYSDSGYTF
TRBJ1-2 | TRBV30 | CASLGQGRLRGYTF
TRBJ1-2 | TRBV10-3 | CAISESGQGATDYGYTF
TRBJ1-1 | TRBV7-2 | CASSVLRDTEAFF
TRBJ2-7 | TRBV5-8 | CASSIRLARRNEQYF
TRBJ1-3 | TRBV7-2 | CASSSEHRDFAGNTIYF
TRBJ1-5 | TRBV7-2 | CASSLGESNQPQHF
TRBJ2-6 | TRBV28 | CASRWVSGANVLTF
TRBJ2-5 | TRBV7-9 | CASSLELAGGETQYF
TRBJ1-2 | TRBV7-2 | CASSPNLSGYTF
TRBJ1-1 | TRBV20-1 | CSARDNTEAFF
TRBJ1-1 | TRBV12-3/TRBV12-4 | CASSSQAGDTEAFF